This TCR beta chain was captured in a study of long-term antiretroviral therapy in people with HIV. Whole-study results and caveats: For ART adherence, viral resistance and therapy changes, no data were available.

Survey-level resolution applied to immunoSEQ assay v3.0. Here immunoSEQ multiplex PCR was the method, and the copy in TCRdb shows in-frame clones only, minus some. The table lists approximately 17,000 clones, roughly 80% of them singletons. This clone was seen only a few times. Its antigen is not identified. J gave up 2 bases and V 5 bases, and 2 bases lay outside the gene matches. In germline, CDR1 is MNHNS, CDR2 SASEGT. This CDR3 region has 13 residues. The TCR comes from a man aged 25-40 years with HIV. Sequenced material: unsorted PBMCs, taken less than 2.2 years before starting antiretroviral therapy. This chain uses TRBV6-1 with TRBJ1-2, with 7 positions matching TRBD1. The CDR3 protein is CASSSQGNYGYTF. The CDR3 nucleotides are TGTGCCAGCAGTTCACAGGGGAACTATGGCTACACCTTC.